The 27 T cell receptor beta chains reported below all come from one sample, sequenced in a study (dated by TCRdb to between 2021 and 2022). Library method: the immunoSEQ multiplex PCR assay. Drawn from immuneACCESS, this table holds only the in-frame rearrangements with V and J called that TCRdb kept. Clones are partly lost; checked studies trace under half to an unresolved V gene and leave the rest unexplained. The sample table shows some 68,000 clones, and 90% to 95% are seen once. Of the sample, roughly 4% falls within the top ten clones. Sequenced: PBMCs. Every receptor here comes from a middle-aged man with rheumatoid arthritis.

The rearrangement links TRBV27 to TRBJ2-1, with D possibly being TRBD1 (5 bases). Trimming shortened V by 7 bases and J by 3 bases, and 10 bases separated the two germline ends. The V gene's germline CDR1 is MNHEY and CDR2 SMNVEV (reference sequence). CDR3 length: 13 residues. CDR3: CASTRQNYNEQFF. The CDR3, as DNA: TGTGCCAGCACCCGACAGAACTACAATGAGCAGTTCTTC.

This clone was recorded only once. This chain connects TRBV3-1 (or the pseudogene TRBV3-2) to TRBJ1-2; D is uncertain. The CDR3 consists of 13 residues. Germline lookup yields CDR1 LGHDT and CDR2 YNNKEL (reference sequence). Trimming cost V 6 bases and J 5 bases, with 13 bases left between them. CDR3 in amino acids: CASRPESTYGYTF. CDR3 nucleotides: TGTGCCAGCAGGCCGGAGTCGACTTATGGCTACACCTTC.

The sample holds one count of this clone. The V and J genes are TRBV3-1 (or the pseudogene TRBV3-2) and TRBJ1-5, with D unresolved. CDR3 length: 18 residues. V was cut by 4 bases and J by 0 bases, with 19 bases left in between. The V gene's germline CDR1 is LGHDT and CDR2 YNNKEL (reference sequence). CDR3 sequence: CASSLRSGVGNSNQPQHF. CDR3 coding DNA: TGTGCCAGCAGCCTCAGGTCTGGGGTAGGCAATAGCAATCAGCCCCAGCATTTT.

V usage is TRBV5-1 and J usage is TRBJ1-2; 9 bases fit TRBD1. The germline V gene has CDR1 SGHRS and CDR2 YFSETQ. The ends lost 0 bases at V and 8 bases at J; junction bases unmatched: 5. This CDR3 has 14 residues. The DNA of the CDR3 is TGCGCCAGCAGCTTGGATACAGGGGGCGGAGGCTACACCTTC. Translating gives CASSLDTGGGGYTF.

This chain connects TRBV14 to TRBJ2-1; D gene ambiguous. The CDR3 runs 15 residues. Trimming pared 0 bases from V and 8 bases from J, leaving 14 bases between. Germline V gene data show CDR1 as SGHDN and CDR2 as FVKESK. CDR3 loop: CASSQDLAVLDEQFF. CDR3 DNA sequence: TGTGCCAGCAGCCAAGATCTCGCAGTCTTGGATGAGCAGTTCTTC.

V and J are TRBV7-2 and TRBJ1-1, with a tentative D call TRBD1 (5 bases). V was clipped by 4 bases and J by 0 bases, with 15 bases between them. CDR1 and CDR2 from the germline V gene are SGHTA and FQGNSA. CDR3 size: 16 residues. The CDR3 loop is CASSSPGRGMNTEAFF. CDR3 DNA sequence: TGTGCCAGCAGCTCCCCGGGACGGGGGATGAACACTGAAGCTTTCTTT.

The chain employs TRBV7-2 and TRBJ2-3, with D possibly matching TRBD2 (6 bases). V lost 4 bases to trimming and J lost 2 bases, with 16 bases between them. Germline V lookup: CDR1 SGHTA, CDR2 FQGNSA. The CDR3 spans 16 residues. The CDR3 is CASSWDSALFTDTQYF. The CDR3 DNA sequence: TGTGCCAGCAGCTGGGACTCCGCCCTATTCACAGATACGCAGTATTTT.

In DNA, the CDR3 is TGTGCCAGCAGCTTAGACGGCAGCAAGCAAGAGACCCAGTACTTC. Protein sequence: CASSLDGSKQETQYF. The chain recombines TRBV7-3 with TRBJ2-5; no reliable D call. CDR1 and CDR2 (germline): SGHTA, FQGTGA. The CDR3 runs 15 residues. V was shortened by 2 bases and J by 2 bases, with 12 bases between the two germline ends.

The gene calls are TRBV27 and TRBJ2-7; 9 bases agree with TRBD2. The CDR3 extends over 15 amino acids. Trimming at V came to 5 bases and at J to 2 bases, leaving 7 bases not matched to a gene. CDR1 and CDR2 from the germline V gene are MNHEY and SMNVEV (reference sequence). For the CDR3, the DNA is TGTGCCAGCAGTCTGTGGGTAGCGGGAGCCTACGAGCAGTACTTC. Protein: CASSLWVAGAYEQYF.

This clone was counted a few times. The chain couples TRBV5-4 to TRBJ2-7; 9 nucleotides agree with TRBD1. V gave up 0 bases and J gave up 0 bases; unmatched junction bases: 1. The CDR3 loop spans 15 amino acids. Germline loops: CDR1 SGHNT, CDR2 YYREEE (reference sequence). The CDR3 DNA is TGTGCCAGCAGCTTGGTGGGACAGGGCTCCTACGAGCAGTACTTC. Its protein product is CASSLVGQGSYEQYF.

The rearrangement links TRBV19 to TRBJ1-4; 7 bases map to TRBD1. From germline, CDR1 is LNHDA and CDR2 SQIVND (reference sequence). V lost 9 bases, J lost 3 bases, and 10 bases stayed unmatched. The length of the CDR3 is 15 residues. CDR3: CASSQGTVANEKLFF. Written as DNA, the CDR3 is TGTGCCAGCTCACAGGGGACAGTAGCTAATGAAAAACTGTTTTTT. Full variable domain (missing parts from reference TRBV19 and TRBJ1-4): DGGITQSPKYLFRKEGQNVTLSCEQNLNHDAMYWYRQDPGQGLRLIYYSQIVNDFQKGDIAEGYSVSREKKESFPLTVTSAQKNPTAFYLCASSQGTVANEKLFFGSGTQLSVL.

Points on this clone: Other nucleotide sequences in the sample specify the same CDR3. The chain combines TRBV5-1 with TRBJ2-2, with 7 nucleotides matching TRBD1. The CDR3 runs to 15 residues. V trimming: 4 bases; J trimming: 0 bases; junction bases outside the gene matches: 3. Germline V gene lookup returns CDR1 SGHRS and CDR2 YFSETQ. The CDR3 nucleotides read TGCGCCAGCAGCCCTGGACAGGCGAACACCGGGGAGCTGTTTTTT. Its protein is CASSPGQANTGELFF.

Here the CDR3 reads CASTFPPRVRAEAFF. The CDR3 bases are TGTGCCAGCACTTTCCCTCCCAGGGTGCGGGCTGAAGCTTTCTTT. The chain links TRBV6-5 to TRBJ1-1; tentative D call: TRBD1 (5 bases). V lost 7 bases and J 6 bases, leaving 21 bases between the germline ends. The V gene's germline CDR1 is MNHEY and CDR2 SVGAGI. The CDR3 sequence is 15 residues long.

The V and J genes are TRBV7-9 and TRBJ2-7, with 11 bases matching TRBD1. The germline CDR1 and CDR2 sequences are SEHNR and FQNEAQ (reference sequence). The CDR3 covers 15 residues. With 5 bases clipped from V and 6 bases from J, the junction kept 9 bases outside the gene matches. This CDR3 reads CASSQSGTGGAEQYF. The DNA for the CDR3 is TGTGCCAGCAGCCAGAGTGGGACAGGGGGAGCCGAGCAGTACTTC. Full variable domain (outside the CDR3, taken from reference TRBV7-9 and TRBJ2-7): DTGVSQNPRHKITKRGQNVTFRCDPISEHNRLYWYRQTLGQGPEFLTYFQNEAQLEKSRLLSDRFSAERPKGSFSTLEIQRTEQGDSAMYLCASSQSGTGGAEQYFGPGTRLTVT.

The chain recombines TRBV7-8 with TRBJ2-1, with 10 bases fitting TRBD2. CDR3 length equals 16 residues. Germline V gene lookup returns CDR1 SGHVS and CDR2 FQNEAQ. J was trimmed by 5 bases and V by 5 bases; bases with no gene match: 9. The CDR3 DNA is TGTGCCAGCAGCCCCCAGCGGGGGGGCCTGCACAATGAGCAGTTCTTC. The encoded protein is CASSPQRGGLHNEQFF.

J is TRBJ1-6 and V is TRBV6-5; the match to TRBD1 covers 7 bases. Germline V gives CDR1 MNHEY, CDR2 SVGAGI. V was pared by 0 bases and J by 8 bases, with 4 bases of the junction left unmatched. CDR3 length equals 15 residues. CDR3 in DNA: TGTGCCAGCAGTTACTCGAACAGGGGCGATTCACCCCTCCACTTT. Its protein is CASSYSNRGDSPLHF.

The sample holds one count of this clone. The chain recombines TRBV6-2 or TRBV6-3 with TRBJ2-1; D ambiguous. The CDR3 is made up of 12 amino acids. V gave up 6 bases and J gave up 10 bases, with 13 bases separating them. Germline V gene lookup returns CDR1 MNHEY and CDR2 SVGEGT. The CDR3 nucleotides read TGTGCCAGCAGCCCCCCCAGATTCGAGCAGTTCTTC. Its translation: CASSPPRFEQFF.

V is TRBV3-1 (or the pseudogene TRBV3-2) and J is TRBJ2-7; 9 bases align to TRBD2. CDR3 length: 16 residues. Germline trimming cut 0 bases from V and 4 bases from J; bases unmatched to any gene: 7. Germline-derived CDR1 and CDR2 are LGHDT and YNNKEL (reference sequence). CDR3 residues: CASSQDWASGKYEQYF. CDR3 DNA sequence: TGTGCCAGCAGCCAAGATTGGGCTAGCGGGAAGTACGAGCAGTACTTC.

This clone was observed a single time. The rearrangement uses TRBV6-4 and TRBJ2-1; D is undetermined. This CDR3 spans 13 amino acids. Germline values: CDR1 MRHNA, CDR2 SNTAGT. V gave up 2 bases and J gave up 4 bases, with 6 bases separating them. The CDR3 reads CASSDGKYNEQFF. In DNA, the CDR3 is TGTGCCAGCAGTGACGGCAAGTACAATGAGCAGTTCTTC.

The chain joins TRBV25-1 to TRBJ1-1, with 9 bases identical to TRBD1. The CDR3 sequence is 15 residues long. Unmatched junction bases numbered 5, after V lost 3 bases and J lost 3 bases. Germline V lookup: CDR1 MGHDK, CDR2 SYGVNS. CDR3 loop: CASSDPGQGDTEAFF. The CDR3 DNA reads TGTGCCAGCAGTGACCCGGGACAGGGAGACACTGAAGCTTTCTTT.

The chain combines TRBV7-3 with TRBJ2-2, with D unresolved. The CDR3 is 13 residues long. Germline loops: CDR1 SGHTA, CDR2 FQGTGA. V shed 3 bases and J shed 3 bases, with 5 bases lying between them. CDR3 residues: CASSLLDTGELFF. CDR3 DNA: TGTGCCAGCAGCTTGCTGGACACCGGGGAGCTGTTTTTT. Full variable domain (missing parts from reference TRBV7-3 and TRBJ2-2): GAGVSQTPSNKVTEKGKYVELRCDPISGHTALYWYRQSLGQGPEFLIYFQGTGAADDSGLPNDRFFAVRPEGSVSTLKIQRTERGDSAVYLCASSLLDTGELFFGEGSRLTVL.

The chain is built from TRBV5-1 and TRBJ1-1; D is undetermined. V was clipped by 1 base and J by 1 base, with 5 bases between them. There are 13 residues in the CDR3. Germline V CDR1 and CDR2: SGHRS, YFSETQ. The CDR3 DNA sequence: TGCGCCAGCAGCTTGCTAGGGAACACTGAAGCTTTCTTT. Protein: CASSLLGNTEAFF.

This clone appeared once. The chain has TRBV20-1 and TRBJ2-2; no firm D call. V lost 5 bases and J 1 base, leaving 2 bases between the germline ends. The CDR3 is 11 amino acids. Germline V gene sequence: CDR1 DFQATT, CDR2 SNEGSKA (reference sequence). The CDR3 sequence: CSAGNTGELFF. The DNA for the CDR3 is TGCAGTGCTGGGAACACCGGGGAGCTGTTTTTT.

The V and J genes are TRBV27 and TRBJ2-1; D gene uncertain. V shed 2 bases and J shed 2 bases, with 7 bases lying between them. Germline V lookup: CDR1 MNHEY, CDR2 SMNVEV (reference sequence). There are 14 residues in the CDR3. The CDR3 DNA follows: TGTGCCAGCAGTTTAGCAGGTCCCTACAATGAGCAGTTCTTC. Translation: CASSLAGPYNEQFF.

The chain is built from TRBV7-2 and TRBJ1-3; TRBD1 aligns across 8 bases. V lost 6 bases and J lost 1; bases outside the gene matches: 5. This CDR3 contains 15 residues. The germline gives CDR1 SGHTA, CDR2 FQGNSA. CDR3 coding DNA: TGTGCCAGCAGTCGTCAGGGGGCTTCTGGAAACACCATATATTTT. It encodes CASSRQGASGNTIYF. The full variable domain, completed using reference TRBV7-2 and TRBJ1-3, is GAGVSQSPSNKVTEKGKDVELRCDPISGHTALYWYRQSLGQGLEFLIYFQGNSAPDKSGLPSDRFSAERTGGSVSTLTIQRTQQEDSAVYLCASSRQGASGNTIYFGEGSWLTVV.

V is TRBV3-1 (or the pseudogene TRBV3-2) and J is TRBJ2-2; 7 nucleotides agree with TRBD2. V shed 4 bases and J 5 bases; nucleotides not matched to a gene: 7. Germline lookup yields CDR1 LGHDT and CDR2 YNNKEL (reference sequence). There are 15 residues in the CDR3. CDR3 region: CASSPPGGGTGELFF. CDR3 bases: TGTGCCAGCAGCCCTCCGGGAGGAGGGACCGGGGAGCTGTTTTTT.

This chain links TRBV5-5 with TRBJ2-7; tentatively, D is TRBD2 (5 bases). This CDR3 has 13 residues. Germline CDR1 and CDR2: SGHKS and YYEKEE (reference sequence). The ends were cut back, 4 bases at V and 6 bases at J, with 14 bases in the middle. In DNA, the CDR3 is TGTGCCAGCAGCCTCGGACTCCCCCTCGAGCAGTACTTC. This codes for CASSLGLPLEQYF. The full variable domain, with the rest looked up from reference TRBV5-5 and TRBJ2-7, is DAGVTQSPTHLIKTRGQQVTLRCSPISGHKSVSWYQQVLGQGPQFIFQYYEKEERGRGNFPDRFSARQFPNYSSELNVNALLLGDSALYLCASSLGLPLEQYFGPGTRLTVT.